This section outlines one TCR beta chain sequence together with its context. Its antigen is unknown. The entry originates in a study of graft-versus-host responses after intestinal transplantation. Looking at the study overall: The recipients all started with anti-thymocyte globulin induction and then took tacrolimus and steroids for about 3 years. The study, taken as a whole, reports: Within the allografts of patients who had graft-donor T cell macrochimerism, graft-versus-host to host-versus-graft clonal ratios were high. GvH clones turned up in recipient marrow; some had shown up first in ileum or blood.

Germline CDR1 SNHLY, CDR2 FYNNEI. Between the trimmed V and J ends, which lost 3 bases and 9 bases, there was a span of 9 bases. CDR3 size: 13 residues. TCRdb keeps only in-frame clones here, not all; method: immunoSEQ multiplex PCR. The sample has 29,000 or so clones; roughly nine tenths are singletons. The TCR originated in a human patient who received an intestinal transplant, so some T cells may come from the graft donor. The material was PBMCs, obtained about 460 days after intestinal transplantation. The chain has TRBV2 and TRBJ1-6; maybe TRBD1 (6 bases). The CDR3 is CASSDSGVSPLHF. The CDR3 nucleotides are TGTGCCAGCAGTGATTCAGGGGTTTCACCCCTCCACTTT. The entire variable domain, with the rest obtained from reference TRBV2 and TRBJ1-6, is as follows: EPEVTQTPSHQVTQMGQEVILRCVPISNHLYFYWYRQILGQKVEFLVSFYNNEISEKSEIFDDQFSVERPDGSNFTLKIRSTKLEDSAMYFCASSDSGVSPLHFGNGTRLTVT.